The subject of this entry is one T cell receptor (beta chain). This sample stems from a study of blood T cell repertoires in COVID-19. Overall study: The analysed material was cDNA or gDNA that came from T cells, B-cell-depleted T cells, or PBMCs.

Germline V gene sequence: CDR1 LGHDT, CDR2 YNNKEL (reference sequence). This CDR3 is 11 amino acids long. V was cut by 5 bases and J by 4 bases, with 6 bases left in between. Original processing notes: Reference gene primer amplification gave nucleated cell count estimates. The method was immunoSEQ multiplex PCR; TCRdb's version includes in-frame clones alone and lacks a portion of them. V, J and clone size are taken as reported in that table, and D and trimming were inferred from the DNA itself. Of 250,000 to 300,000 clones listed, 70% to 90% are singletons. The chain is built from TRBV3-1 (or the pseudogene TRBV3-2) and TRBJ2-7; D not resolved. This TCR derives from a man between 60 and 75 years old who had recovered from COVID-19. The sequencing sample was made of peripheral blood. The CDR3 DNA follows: TGTGCCAGCAGCGACATATACGAGCAGTACTTC. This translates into CASSDIYEQYF.